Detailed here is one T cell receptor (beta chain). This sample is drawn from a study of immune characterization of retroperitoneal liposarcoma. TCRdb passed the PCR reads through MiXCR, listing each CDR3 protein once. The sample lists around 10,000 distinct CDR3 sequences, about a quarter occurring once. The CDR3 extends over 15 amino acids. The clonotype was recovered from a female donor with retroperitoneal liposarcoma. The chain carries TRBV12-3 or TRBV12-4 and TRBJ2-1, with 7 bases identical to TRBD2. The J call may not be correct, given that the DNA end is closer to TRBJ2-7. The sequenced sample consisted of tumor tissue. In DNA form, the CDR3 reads TGTGCCAGCACCGCGCCCGGGGGGTTTATTAATGAGCAGTACTTC. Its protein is CASTAPGGFINEQYF.